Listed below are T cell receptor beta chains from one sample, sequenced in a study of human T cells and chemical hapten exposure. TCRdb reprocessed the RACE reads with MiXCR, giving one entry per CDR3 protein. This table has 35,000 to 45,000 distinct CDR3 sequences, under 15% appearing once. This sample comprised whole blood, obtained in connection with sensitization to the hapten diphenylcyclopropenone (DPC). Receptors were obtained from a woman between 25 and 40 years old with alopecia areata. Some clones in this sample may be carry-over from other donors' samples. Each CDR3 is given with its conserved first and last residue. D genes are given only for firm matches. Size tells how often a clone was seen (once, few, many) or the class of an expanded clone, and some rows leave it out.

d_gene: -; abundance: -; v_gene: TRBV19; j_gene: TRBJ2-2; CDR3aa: CASRGWQGNAGELFF
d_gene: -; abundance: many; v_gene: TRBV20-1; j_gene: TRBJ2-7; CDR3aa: CSASLQVQKGGIYEQYF
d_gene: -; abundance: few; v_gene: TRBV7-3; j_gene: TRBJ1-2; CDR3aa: CASSLTPGTLYGYTF
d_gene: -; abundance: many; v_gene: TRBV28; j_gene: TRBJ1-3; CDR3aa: CASSLLGGSGNTIYF
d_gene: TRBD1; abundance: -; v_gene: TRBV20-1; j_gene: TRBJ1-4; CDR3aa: CSAKTGNSPNEKLFF
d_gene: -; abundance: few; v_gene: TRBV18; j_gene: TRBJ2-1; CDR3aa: CASSPPGGGNYNEQFF
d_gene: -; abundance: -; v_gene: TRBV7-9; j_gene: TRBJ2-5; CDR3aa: CASSPGVPETQYF
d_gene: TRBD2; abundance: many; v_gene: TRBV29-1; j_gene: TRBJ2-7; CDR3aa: CSVGTSSYEQYF
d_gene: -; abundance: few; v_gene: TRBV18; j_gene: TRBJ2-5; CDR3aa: CASSRPGSVQETQYF
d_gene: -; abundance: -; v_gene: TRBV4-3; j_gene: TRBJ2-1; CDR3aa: CASSQGRQQFF
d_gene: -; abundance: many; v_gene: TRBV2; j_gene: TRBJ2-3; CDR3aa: CASSEYDTQYF